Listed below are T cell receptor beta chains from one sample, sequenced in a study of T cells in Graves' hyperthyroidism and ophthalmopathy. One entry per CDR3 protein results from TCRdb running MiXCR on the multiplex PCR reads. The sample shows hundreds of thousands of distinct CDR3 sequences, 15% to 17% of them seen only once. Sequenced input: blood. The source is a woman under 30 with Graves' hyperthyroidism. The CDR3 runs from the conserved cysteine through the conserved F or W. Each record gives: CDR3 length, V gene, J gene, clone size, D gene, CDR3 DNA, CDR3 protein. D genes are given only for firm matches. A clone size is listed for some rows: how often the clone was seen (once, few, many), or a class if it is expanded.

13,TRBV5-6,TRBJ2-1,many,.,TGTGCCAGCAGCGGGGTCGACTACAATGAGCAGTTCTTC,CASSGVDYNEQFF
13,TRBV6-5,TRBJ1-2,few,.,TGTGCCAGCAGTTACTCGGGGGAACATGGCTACACCTTC,CASSYSGEHGYTF
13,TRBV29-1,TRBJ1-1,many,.,TGCAGCGGGCGTTCCGGGCCTAACACTGAAGCTTTCTTT,CSGRSGPNTEAFF
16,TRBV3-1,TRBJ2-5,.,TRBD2,TGTGCCAGCAGCCAAGATTTACAACTAGCGGAAGAGACCCAGTACTTC,CASSQDLQLAEETQYF
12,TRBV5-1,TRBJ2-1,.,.,TGCTCCAGCAGCCCCGGGGACAATGAGCAGTTCTTC,CSSSPGDNEQFF
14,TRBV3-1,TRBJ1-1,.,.,TGTGCCAGCAGCCTCGGGACATTAAAAACTGAAGCTTTCTTT,CASSLGTLKTEAFF
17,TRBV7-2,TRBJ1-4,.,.,TGTGCCTGCAGCTTAGGGGTCTCGACAGGCGGTAATGAAAAACTGTTTTTT,CACSLGVSTGGNEKLFF
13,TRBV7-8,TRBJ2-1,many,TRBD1,TGTGCCAGCAGCTCCCGAAGGGACAGGGTTGAGTTCTTC,CASSSRRDRVEFF
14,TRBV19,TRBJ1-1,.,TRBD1,TGTGCCAGCAGTCGTGCCAGGGGGAGAGCTGAAGCTTTCTTT,CASSRARGRAEAFF
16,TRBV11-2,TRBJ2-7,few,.,TGTGCCAGCAGCTTATATATTGGCCGTCGTCCCTACGAGCAGTACTTC,CASSLYIGRRPYEQYF
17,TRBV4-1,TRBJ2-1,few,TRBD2,TGCGCCAGCAGCCAAGATACCCGCGGGAGGGGGTACAATGAGCAGTTCTTC,CASSQDTRGRGYNEQFF
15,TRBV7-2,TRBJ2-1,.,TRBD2,TGTGCCAGCAGCTTAATTGGCGGGGGCTACAATGAGCAGTTCTTC,CASSLIGGGYNEQFF
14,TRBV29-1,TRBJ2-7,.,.,TGCAGCGTTGCCGGGAGAGGGCTGGGCTACGAGCAGTACTTC,CSVAGRGLGYEQYF
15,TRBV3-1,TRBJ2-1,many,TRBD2,TGTGCCAGCAGTCATCTAGCGGGTCCCTACAATGAGCAGTTCTTC,CASSHLAGPYNEQFF
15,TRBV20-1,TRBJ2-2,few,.,TGCAGTGCCAAAAAGCGTGCCACAGACACCGGGGAGCTGTTTTTT,CSAKKRATDTGELFF
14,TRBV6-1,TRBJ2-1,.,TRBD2,TGTGCCAGCCCGGGACTACGATGGAACAATGAGCAGTTCTTC,CASPGLRWNNEQFF
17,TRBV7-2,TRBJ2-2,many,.,TGTGCCAGCAGCTTAGAAGCGTTCGGGGCGAACACCGGGGAGCTGTTTTTT,CASSLEAFGANTGELFF
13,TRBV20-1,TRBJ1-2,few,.,TGCAGTGCTAGGAATCTTGGCGGCTATGGCTACACCTTC,CSARNLGGYGYTF
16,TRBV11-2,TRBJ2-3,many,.,TGTGCCAGCAGCTTAGCGATAGGCCTCGAGACAGATACGCAGTATTTT,CASSLAIGLETDTQYF
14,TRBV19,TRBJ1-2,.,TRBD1,TGTGCCAGTAGACCCTCCGGGACAGGGATCAGCTACACCTTC,CASRPSGTGISYTF
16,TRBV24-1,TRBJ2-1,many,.,TGTGCCACCAGTGATCCCAGGGCGACTGACTACAATGAGCAGTTCTTC,CATSDPRATDYNEQFF
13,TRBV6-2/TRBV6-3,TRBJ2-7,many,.,TGTGCCAGCAGAAATGGGGGAGCCTACGAGCAGTACTTC,CASRNGGAYEQYF
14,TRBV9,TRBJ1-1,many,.,TGTGCCAGCAGCCCCAGGACGCAGAACACTGAAGCTTTCTTT,CASSPRTQNTEAFF
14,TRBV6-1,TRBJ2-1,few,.,TGTGCCAGCAGCCCCCATGACGGGTACAATGAGCAGTTCTTC,CASSPHDGYNEQFF
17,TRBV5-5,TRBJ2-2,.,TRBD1,TGTGCCAGCAGCAACCGACAGGGCATAGGGGCCACCGGGGAGCTGTTTTTT,CASSNRQGIGATGELFF
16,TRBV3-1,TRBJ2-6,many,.,TGTGCCAGCAGCCAACATGGCAGCTCTGGGGCCAACGTCCTGACTTTC,CASSQHGSSGANVLTF
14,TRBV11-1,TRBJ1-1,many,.,TGTGCCAGCAGCTTTTTAGGACGGAGCACTGAAGCTTTCTTT,CASSFLGRSTEAFF